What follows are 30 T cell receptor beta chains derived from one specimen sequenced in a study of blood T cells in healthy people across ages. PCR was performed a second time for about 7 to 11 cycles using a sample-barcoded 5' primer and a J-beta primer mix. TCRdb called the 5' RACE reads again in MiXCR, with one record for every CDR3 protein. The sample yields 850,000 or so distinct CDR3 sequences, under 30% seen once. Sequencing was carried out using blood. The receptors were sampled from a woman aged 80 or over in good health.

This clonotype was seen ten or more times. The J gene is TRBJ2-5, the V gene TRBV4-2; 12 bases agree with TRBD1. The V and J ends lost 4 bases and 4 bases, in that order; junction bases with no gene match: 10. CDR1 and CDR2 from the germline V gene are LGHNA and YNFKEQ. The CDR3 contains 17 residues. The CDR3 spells CASSLHAGTGGGETQYF. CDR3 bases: TGTGCCAGCAGCCTCCATGCAGGGACAGGGGGCGGAGAGACCCAGTACTTC.

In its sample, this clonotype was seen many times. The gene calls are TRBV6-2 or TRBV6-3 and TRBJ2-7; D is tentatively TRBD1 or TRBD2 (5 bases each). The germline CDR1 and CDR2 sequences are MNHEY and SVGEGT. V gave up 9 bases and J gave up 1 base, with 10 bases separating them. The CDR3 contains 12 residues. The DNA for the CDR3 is TGTGCCAGTTGGGACGGATCCTACGAGCAGTACTTC. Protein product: CASWDGSYEQYF.

In nucleotides, the CDR3 is TGTGCCAGCAGCTTGCCCACCATAGGCGGCACTGAAGCTTTCTTT. This translates into CASSLPTIGGTEAFF. The rearrangement joins TRBV5-5 to TRBJ1-1; the D is unclear. Trimming cost V 1 base and J 4 bases, with 14 bases left between them. CDR3 length equals 15 residues. CDR1 SGHKS and CDR2 YYEKEE come from the germline V gene (reference sequence).

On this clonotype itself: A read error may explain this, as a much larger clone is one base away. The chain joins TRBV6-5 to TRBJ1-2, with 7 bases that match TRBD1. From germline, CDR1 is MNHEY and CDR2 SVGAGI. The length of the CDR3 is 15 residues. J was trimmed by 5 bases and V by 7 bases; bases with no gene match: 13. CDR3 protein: CASTPGQEPTYGYTF. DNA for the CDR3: TGTGCCAGCACTCCCGGACAGGAGCCCACTTATGGCTACACCTTC.

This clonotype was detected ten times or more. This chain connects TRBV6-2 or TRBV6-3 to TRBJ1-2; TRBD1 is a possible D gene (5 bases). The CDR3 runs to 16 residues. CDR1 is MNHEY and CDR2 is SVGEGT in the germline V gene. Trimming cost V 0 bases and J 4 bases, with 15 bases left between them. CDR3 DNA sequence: TGTGCCAGCAGTTACTCACAGGAGACTCCACTCTATGGCTACACCTTC. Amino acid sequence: CASSYSQETPLYGYTF.

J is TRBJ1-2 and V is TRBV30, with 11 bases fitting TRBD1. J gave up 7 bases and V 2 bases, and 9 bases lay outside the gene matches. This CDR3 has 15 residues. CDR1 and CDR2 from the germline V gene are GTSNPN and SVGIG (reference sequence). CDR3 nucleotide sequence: TGTGCCTGGAGTCTTCCGGGACAGGGGGATGGTGGCTACACCTTC. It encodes CAWSLPGQGDGGYTF.

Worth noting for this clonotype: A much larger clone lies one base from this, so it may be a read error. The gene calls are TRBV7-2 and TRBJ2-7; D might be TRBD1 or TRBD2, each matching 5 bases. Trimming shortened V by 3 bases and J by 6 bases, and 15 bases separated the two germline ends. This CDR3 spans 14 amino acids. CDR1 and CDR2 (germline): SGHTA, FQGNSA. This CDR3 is CASSLGYGAGEQYF. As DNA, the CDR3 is TGTGCCAGCAGCTTGGGTTACGGGGCCGGCGAGCAGTACTTC.

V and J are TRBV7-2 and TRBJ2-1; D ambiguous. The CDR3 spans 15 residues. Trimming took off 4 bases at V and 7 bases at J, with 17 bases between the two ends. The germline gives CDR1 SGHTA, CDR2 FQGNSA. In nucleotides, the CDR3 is TGTGCCAGCAGCTACGTCTGGAATATGGGAAATGAGCAGTTCTTC. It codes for CASSYVWNMGNEQFF.

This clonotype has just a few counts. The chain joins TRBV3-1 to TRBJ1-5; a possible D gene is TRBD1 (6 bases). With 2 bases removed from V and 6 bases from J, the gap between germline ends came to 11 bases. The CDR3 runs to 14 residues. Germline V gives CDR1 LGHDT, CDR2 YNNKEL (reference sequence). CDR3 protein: CASSQRTGAQPQHF. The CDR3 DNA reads TGTGCCAGCAGCCAACGGACGGGGGCTCAGCCCCAGCATTTT.

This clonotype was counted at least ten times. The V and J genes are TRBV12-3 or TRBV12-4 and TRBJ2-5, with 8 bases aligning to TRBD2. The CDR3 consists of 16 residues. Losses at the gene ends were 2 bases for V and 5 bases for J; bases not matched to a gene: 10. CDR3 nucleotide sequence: TGTGCCAGCAGTTTACCGACGGGACTAGGGAGGGAGACCCAGTACTTC. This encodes CASSLPTGLGRETQYF.

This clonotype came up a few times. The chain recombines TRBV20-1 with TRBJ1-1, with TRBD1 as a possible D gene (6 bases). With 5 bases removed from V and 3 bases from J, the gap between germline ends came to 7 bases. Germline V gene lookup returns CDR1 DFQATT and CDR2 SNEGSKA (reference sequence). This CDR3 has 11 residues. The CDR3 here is CSAAGDTEAFF. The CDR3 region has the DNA TGCAGTGCTGCAGGGGACACTGAAGCTTTCTTT.

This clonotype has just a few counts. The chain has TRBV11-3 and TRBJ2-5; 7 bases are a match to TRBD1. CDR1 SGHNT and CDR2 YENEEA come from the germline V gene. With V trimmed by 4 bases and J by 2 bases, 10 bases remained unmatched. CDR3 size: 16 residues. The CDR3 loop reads CASSSQGVGQQETQYF. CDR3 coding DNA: TGTGCCAGCAGCTCCCAAGGGGTGGGACAGCAAGAGACCCAGTACTTC.

The CDR3 nucleotides are TGCAGTGCTAGCACAGCGGGGGTCGATGAGACCCAGTACTTC. Translating it yields CSASTAGVDETQYF. The chain joins TRBV20-1 to TRBJ2-7, with 8 positions matching TRBD2. The J call is doubtful: the DNA matches TRBJ2-5 better. The CDR3 is 14 amino acids. Germline V gives CDR1 DFQATT, CDR2 SNEGSKA (reference sequence).

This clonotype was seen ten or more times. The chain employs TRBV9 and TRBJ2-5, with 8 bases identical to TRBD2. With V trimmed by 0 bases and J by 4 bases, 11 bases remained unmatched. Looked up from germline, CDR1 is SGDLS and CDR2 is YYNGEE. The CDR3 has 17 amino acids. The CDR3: CASSVEGRTSTPETQYF. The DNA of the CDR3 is TGTGCCAGCAGCGTAGAAGGACGGACTAGCACCCCAGAGACCCAGTACTTC.

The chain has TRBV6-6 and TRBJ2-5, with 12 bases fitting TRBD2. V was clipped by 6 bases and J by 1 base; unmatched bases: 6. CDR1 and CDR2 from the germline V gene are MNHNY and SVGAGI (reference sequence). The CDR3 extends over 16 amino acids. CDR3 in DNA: TGTGCCAGCAGAGACACTAGCGGGGGGACCCAAGAGACCCAGTACTTC. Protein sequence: CASRDTSGGTQETQYF.

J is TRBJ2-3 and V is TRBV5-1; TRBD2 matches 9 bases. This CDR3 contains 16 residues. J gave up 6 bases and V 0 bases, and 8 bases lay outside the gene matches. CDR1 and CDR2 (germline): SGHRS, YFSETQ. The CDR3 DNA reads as TGCGCCAGCAGCTTGGTGGGACTAGCAGAGACGGATACGCAGTATTTT. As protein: CASSLVGLAETDTQYF.

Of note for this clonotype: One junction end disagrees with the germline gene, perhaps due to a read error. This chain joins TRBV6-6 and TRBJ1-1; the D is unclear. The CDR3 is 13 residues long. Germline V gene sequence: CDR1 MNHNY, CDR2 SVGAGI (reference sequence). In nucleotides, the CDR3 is TGTGCCAGCAGCTACTGGACCCAACCTGAAGCTTTCTTT. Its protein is CASSYWTQPEAFF.

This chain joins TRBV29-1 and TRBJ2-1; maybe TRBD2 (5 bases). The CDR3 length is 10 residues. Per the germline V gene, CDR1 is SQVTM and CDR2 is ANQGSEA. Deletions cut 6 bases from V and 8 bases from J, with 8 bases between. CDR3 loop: CSVLSDEQFF. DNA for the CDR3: TGCAGCGTGCTTAGCGATGAGCAGTTCTTC.

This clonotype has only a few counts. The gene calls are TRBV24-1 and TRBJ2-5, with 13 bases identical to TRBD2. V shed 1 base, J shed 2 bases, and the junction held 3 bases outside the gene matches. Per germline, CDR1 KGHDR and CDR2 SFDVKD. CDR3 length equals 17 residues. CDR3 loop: CATSDFSGLAGQETQYF. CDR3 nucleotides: TGTGCCACCAGTGATTTCTCGGGACTAGCGGGGCAAGAGACCCAGTACTTC.

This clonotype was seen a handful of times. CDR3 nucleotides: TGTGCCAGCAGTTTTAGGCGTCTCCAGCAGTACTTC. Protein sequence: CASSFRRLQQYF. The chain combines TRBV12-3 or TRBV12-4 with TRBJ2-5; D remains ambiguous. Trimming stripped 3 bases from V and 11 bases from J, with 13 bases between. The length of the CDR3 is 12 residues.

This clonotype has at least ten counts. CDR3 protein: CSVPRGFGTDTQYF. DNA for the CDR3: TGCAGCGTGCCCAGGGGGTTTGGGACAGATACGCAGTATTTT. The chain uses TRBV29-1 and TRBJ2-3; 7 positions agree with TRBD1. Germline V gives CDR1 SQVTM, CDR2 ANQGSEA. CDR3 length: 14 residues. V lost 6 bases to trimming and J lost 3 bases; unmatched junction nucleotides: 9.

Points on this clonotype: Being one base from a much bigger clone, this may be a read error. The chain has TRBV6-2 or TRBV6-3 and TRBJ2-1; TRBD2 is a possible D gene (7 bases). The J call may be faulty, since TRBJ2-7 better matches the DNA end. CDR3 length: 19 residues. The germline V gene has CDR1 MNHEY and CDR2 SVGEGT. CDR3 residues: CASSYSWGGALQSYNEQYF. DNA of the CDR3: TGTGCCAGCAGTTACTCTTGGGGGGGGGCCCTACAATCCTACAATGAGCAGTACTTC.

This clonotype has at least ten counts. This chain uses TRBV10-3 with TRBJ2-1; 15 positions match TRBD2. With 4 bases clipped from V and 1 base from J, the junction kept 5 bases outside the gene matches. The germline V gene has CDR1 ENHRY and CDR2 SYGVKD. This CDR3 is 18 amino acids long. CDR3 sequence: CAISGTSGGAVSYNEQFF. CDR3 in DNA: TGTGCCATCAGTGGGACTAGCGGGGGGGCGGTGTCCTACAATGAGCAGTTCTTC.

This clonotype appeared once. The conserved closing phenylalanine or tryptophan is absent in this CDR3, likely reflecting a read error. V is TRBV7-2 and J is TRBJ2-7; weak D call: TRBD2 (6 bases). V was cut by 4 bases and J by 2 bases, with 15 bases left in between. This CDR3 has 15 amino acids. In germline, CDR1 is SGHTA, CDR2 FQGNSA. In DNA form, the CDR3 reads TGTGCCAGCAGCTCCGGGGGTGCAGCGCCCTACGAGCAGTACTTA. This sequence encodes CASSSGGAAPYEQYL.

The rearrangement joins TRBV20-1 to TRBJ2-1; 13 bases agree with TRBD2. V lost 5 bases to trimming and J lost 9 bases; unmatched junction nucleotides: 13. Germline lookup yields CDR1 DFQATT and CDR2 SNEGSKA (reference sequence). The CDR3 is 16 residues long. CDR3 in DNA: TGCAGTGCTCGTCCGCGGTGGGGACTAGCGGGATTTGAGCAGTTCTTC. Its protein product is CSARPRWGLAGFEQFF.

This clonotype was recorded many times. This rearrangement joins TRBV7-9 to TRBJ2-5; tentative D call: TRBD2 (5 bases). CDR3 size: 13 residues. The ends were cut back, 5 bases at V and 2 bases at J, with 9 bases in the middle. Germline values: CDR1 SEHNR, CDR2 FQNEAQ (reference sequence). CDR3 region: CASSRTLQETQYF. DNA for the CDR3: TGTGCCAGCAGCCGGACTTTGCAAGAGACCCAGTACTTC.

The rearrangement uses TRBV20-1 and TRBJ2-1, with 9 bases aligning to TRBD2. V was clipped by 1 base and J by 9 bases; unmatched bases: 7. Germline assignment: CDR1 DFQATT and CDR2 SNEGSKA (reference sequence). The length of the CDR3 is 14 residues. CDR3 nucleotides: TGCAGTGCTAGAGGGGAGCGGGGGGTAGGTGAGCAGTTCTTC. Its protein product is CSARGERGVGEQFF.

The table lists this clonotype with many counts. The CDR3 spells CASSDQGEDIQYF. DNA for the CDR3: TGTGCCAGCAGCGACCAGGGGGAGGACATTCAGTACTTC. The chain couples TRBV7-9 to TRBJ2-4; weak D call: TRBD1 (7 bases). V lost 5 bases to trimming and J lost 8 bases, with 13 bases between them. The CDR3 extends over 13 amino acids. Germline V gene sequence: CDR1 SEHNR, CDR2 FQNEAQ (reference sequence).

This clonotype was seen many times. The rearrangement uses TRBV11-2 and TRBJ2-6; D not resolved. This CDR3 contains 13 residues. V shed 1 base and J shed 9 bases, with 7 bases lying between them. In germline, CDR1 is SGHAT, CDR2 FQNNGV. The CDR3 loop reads CASSLGSINVLTF. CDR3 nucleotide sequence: TGTGCCAGCAGCTTAGGGTCTATCAACGTCCTGACTTTC.

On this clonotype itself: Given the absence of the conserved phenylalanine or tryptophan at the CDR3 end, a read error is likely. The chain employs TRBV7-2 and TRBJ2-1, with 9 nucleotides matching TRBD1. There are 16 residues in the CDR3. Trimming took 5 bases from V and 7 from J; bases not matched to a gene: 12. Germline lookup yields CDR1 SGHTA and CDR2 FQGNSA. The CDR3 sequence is CASSPRTGTGRNEQFT. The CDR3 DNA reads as TGTGCCAGCAGCCCCAGGACCGGGACAGGGAGGAATGAGCAGTTCACC.